The next 24 T cell receptor beta chains were all read from a single sample in a study of CD8 T cells in Susac syndrome. A quantity of about 0.5 to 1 ug RNA underwent reverse transcription using random hexamers. TCRdb ran MiXCR on the immunoSEQ multiplex PCR reads and lists one entry per CDR3 protein. The sample yields roughly 300,000 distinct CDR3 sequences, roughly 81% seen once. The sequencing input was CD8+ T cells from PBMCs. The receptors come from a human donor with multiple sclerosis.

CDR3 sequence: CASSITGQTNEQYF. The CDR3 DNA reads TGTGCCAGTAGTATAACGGGACAGACGAACGAGCAGTACTTC. The rearrangement links TRBV19 to TRBJ2-7; 7 bases match TRBD1. Looked up from germline, CDR1 is LNHDA and CDR2 is SQIVND (reference sequence). V shed 2 bases and J 5 bases; nucleotides not matched to a gene: 6. This CDR3 has 14 residues.

This chain connects TRBV11-2 to TRBJ2-5, with unresolved D. The CDR3 loop spans 16 amino acids. CDR1 is SGHAT, CDR2 FQNNGV, per germline. Trimming shortened V by 7 bases and J by 7 bases, and 25 bases separated the two germline ends. The CDR3, as DNA: TGTGCCAGCACCTCCCCAGTTGAGCACCGAAAGGGGACCCAGTACTTC. Protein product: CASTSPVEHRKGTQYF.

The chain couples TRBV28 to TRBJ2-1; D call uncertain. In germline, CDR1 is MDHEN, CDR2 SYDVKM. Trimming stripped 7 bases from V and 7 bases from J, with 14 bases between. The CDR3 is 13 residues long. DNA for the CDR3: TGTGCCAGCACCCACCTCCTAGGGAATGAGCAGTTCTTC. This gives the protein CASTHLLGNEQFF.

The chain employs TRBV9 and TRBJ2-7, with TRBD1 matching over 10 bases. The length of the CDR3 is 15 residues. J gave up 5 bases and V 4 bases, and 9 bases lay outside the gene matches. The V gene's germline CDR1 is SGDLS and CDR2 YYNGEE. The CDR3 reads CASSNRDRGMDEQYF. The CDR3 coding sequence is TGTGCCAGCAGCAACCGGGACAGGGGAATGGACGAGCAGTACTTC.

This chain joins TRBV12-3 or TRBV12-4 and TRBJ1-2; no clear D gene. V lost 3 bases, J lost 5 bases, and 13 bases lay in between. The CDR3 extends over 14 amino acids. Here the CDR3 reads CASSFEGGRYGYTF. For the CDR3, the DNA is TGTGCCAGCAGTTTCGAGGGAGGGAGATATGGCTACACCTTC.

This clonotype was recorded a few times. The chain is built from TRBV27 and TRBJ1-1; D possibly corresponds to TRBD1 (5 bases). V gave up 6 bases and J gave up 3 bases, with 11 bases separating them. This CDR3 has 13 amino acids. In germline, CDR1 is MNHEY, CDR2 SMNVEV (reference sequence). In DNA form, the CDR3 reads TGTGCCAGCAGCCTCGCAGGGTACACTGAAGCTTTCTTT. Its translation is CASSLAGYTEAFF.

V gene TRBV4-1 combines with J gene TRBJ2-3; 8 nucleotides line up with TRBD1. With 5 bases clipped from V and 1 base from J, the junction kept 8 bases outside the gene matches. Germline lookup yields CDR1 MGHRA and CDR2 YSYEKL. This CDR3 contains 16 residues. The CDR3: CASSSRTGTRTDTQYF. The CDR3 nucleotides read TGCGCCAGCAGCTCCCGGACAGGGACCCGCACAGATACGCAGTATTTT.

This sequence joins TRBV3-1 and TRBJ2-1, with 9 bases fitting TRBD1. Germline V gene data show CDR1 as LGHDT and CDR2 as YNNKEL (reference sequence). The CDR3 runs to 16 residues. V was pared by 3 bases and J by 10 bases, with 13 bases of the junction left unmatched. DNA of the CDR3: TGTGCCAGCAGCCATAATCCCGGGACAGGGTTCCAGGAGCAGTTCTTC. This translates into CASSHNPGTGFQEQFF.

This clonotype was detected only a few times. The V and J genes are TRBV6-1 and TRBJ1-1; weak D call: TRBD1 (5 bases). Trimming pared 7 bases from V and 0 bases from J, leaving 9 bases between. The CDR3 has 13 residues. CDR1 and CDR2 (germline): MNHNS, SASEGT. The CDR3 is CASMRGVNTEAFF. Written as DNA, the CDR3 is TGTGCCAGCATGCGAGGGGTGAACACTGAAGCTTTCTTT.

The rearrangement links TRBV7-6 to TRBJ2-2; D is ambiguous. Germline V gene sequence: CDR1 SGHVS, CDR2 FNYEAQ. V was shortened by 5 bases and J by 3 bases, with 13 bases between the two germline ends. The CDR3 is 15 residues long. The CDR3 DNA follows: TGTGCCAGCAGCCCCGACCCCAGCGACACCGGGGAGCTGTTTTTT. Translating gives CASSPDPSDTGELFF.

This clonotype has a handful of counts. The CDR3 DNA follows: TGTGCCAGCAGCTTAGTTTGGGGACGAAGCTCCTACAATGAGCAGTTCTTC. Encoded protein: CASSLVWGRSSYNEQFF. This sequence joins TRBV7-2 and TRBJ2-1; the D gene could be TRBD1 or TRBD2 (5 bases each). Germline CDR1 is SGHTA and CDR2 is FQGNSA. Trimming removed 1 base at V and 0 bases at J, with 13 bases between. There are 17 residues in the CDR3.

This rearrangement joins TRBV20-1 to TRBJ2-1, with 8 bases that match TRBD1. The ends lost 2 bases at V and 4 bases at J; junction bases unmatched: 7. The CDR3 covers 15 residues. The germline V gene encodes CDR1 DFQATT and CDR2 SNEGSKA (reference sequence). The CDR3 DNA follows: TGCAGTGCTAGAAGGTCAGGGGGCGGTTACAATGAGCAGTTCTTC. This translates into CSARRSGGGYNEQFF.

The chain recombines TRBV5-1 with TRBJ2-1; 10 bases match TRBD2. The germline V gene encodes CDR1 SGHRS and CDR2 YFSETQ. With V trimmed by 0 bases and J by 7 bases, 13 bases remained unmatched. The length of the CDR3 is 18 residues. This CDR3 is CASSLARSLAGELNEQFF. CDR3 in DNA: TGCGCCAGCAGCTTGGCCCGCTCTCTAGCGGGAGAGTTAAATGAGCAGTTCTTC.

This chain links TRBV5-1 with TRBJ1-1; no clear D. With 4 bases removed from V and 4 bases from J, the gap between germline ends came to 20 bases. Germline V gene lookup returns CDR1 SGHRS and CDR2 YFSETQ. The CDR3 loop spans 16 amino acids. The CDR3 region has the DNA TGCGCCAGCAGCCCGCTTCCAGGACTCCCGGTCACTGAAGCTTTCTTT. Its protein is CASSPLPGLPVTEAFF.

The rearrangement uses TRBV9 and TRBJ1-1; TRBD1 matches 7 bases. Per the germline V gene, CDR1 is SGDLS and CDR2 is YYNGEE. Trimming removed 0 bases from V and 6 bases from J; junction bases left unmatched: 8. CDR3 length: 15 amino acids. CDR3 nucleotide sequence: TGTGCCAGCAGCGTAGTCCTAGGGGGCGGTGCTGAAGCTTTCTTT. Its protein is CASSVVLGGGAEAFF.

V and J are TRBV5-6 and TRBJ1-5; D is possibly TRBD1 (6 bases). Trimming removed 3 bases at V and 0 bases at J, with 10 bases between. This CDR3 spans 15 amino acids. Germline V CDR1 and CDR2: SGHDT, YYEEEE. The CDR3 coding sequence is TGTGCCAGCAGCTGGGGACAATATAGCAATCAGCCCCAGCATTTT. Encoded protein: CASSWGQYSNQPQHF.

The rearrangement uses TRBV6-5 and TRBJ2-4; a possible D gene is TRBD2 (5 bases). There are 14 residues in the CDR3. CDR1 is MNHEY, CDR2 SVGAGI, per germline. V was trimmed by 2 bases and J by 2 bases, leaving 7 bases between them. This chain's CDR3 is CASSYRRTKNIQYF. DNA for the CDR3: TGTGCCAGCAGTTACCGGAGGACCAAAAACATTCAGTACTTC.

As concerns this clonotype: One end of the junction varies from germline; a read error may be responsible. V and J are TRBV28 and TRBJ2-7; D gene uncertain. Germline V CDR1 and CDR2: MDHEN, SYDVKM. The CDR3 has 15 amino acids. This chain's CDR3 is CDSSLSLGPAYEQYF. CDR3 DNA sequence: TGTGACAGCAGTTTATCCCTCGGGCCCGCCTACGAGCAGTACTTC.

The gene calls are TRBV6-5 and TRBJ2-3; TRBD1 agrees at 7 bases. V trimming: 2 bases; J trimming: 5 bases; junction bases outside the gene matches: 10. CDR1 is MNHEY and CDR2 is SVGAGI in the germline V gene. The CDR3 contains 16 residues. The CDR3 reads CASSYLRGGEEDTQYF. The CDR3 DNA follows: TGTGCCAGCAGTTACCTGAGAGGGGGCGAGGAAGATACGCAGTATTTT.

J is TRBJ2-5 and V is TRBV6-5; TRBD2 matches 7 bases. The CDR3 length is 13 residues. V lost 4 bases to trimming and J lost 4 bases; unmatched junction nucleotides: 3. CDR1 MNHEY and CDR2 SVGAGI come from the germline V gene. CDR3 loop: CASSFWEGETQYF. The CDR3, as DNA: TGTGCCAGCAGTTTCTGGGAGGGAGAGACCCAGTACTTC.

The V call is TRBV19, the J call TRBJ2-6; 10 bases agree with TRBD1. The J segment lost 4 bases and the V segment lost 0 bases, leaving 9 bases of the junction unmatched. Germline V gene lookup returns CDR1 LNHDA and CDR2 SQIVND (reference sequence). The CDR3 spans 19 residues. In nucleotides, the CDR3 is TGTGCCAGTAGTATAGACTTTGACAGGGGGCTGCCGGGGGCCAACGTCCTGACTTTC. It codes for CASSIDFDRGLPGANVLTF. The full variable domain, rest sourced from reference TRBV19 and TRBJ2-6, is DGGITQSPKYLFRKEGQNVTLSCEQNLNHDAMYWYRQDPGQGLRLIYYSQIVNDFQKGDIAEGYSVSREKKESFPLTVTSAQKNPTAFYLCASSIDFDRGLPGANVLTFGAGSRLTVL.

CDR3 sequence: CASSPQDSIPLNTEAFF. CDR3 nucleotides: TGCGCCAGCAGCCCCCAGGACAGCATCCCCTTGAACACTGAAGCTTTCTTT. The chain employs TRBV5-1 and TRBJ1-1; D may be TRBD1 (6 bases). V dropped 4 bases and J dropped 0 bases, with 19 bases sitting between them. The CDR3 runs to 17 residues. CDR1 SGHRS and CDR2 YFSETQ come from the germline V gene.

This clonotype was seen a few times. The chain combines TRBV7-8 with TRBJ1-2; a possible D gene is TRBD1 (5 bases). The CDR3 runs to 15 residues. CDR1 and CDR2 from the germline V gene are SGHVS and FQNEAQ. The V end was cut by 6 bases, the J end by 3 bases, with 17 bases between. This CDR3 reads CASRPYQGGDYGYTF. CDR3 in DNA: TGTGCCAGCAGACCTTATCAGGGAGGAGACTATGGCTACACCTTC. Complete variable domain (other parts from reference TRBV7-8 and TRBJ1-2): GAGVSQSPRYKVAKRGQDVALRCDPISGHVSLFWYQQALGQGPEFLTYFQNEAQLDKSGLPSDRFFAERPEGSVSTLKIQRTQQEDSAVYLCASRPYQGGDYGYTFGSGTRLTVV.

This clonotype was recorded a few times. The V call is TRBV5-4, the J call TRBJ2-1; D possibly uses TRBD1 or TRBD2 (6 bases each). The CDR3 spans 15 residues. Germline V lookup: CDR1 SGHNT, CDR2 YYREEE (reference sequence). Trimming left V 4 bases short and J 8 bases short, with 19 bases between. CDR3 protein: CASSPQGGGSHEQFF. The CDR3 nucleotides read TGTGCCAGCAGCCCGCAAGGAGGGGGGTCCCATGAGCAGTTCTTC.